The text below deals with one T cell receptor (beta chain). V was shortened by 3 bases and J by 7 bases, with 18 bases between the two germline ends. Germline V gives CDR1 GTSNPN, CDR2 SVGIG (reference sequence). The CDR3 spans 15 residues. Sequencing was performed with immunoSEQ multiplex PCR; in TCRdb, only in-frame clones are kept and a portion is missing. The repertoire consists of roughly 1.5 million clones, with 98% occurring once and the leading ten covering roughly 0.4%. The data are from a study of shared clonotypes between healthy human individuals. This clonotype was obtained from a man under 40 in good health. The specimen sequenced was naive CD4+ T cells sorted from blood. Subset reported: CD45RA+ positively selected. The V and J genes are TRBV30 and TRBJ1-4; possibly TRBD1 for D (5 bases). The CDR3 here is CAWSPPRRGIEKLFF. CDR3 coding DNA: TGTGCCTGGAGCCCTCCAAGGAGGGGAATTGAAAAACTGTTTTTT.